This T cell receptor (beta chain) is from a study of T cell clones after liver transplantation. Study-level findings and limits: Post-transplant, graft-donor-reactive CD4 TCRbeta sequences in blood dropped significantly in most of the 8 subjects. Conclusions were preliminary, with small, heterogeneous patient groups. Rather than being deleted, graft donor-reactive T cells may have moved into the graft.

Clones were sequenced by immunoSEQ multiplex PCR, and TCRdb holds only the in-frame ones, with some missing. Of over 90,000 clones listed, under 90% are singletons. Trimming took off 1 base at V and 5 bases at J, with 8 bases between the two ends. Germline CDR1 is LNHNV and CDR2 is YYDKDF (reference sequence). This CDR3 comprises 13 residues. Turning to this clone: Its antigen is still unknown.

This chain joins TRBV15 and TRBJ2-5, with unresolved D. The TCR originated in a human patient who received a liver transplant. Some T cells may possibly be graft donor cells. The material was CD4+ T cells from blood, obtained around 44 months after liver transplant. CDR3 nucleotide sequence: TGTGCCACCAGCAGAGGTCCCTCCGAGACCCAGTACTTC. It specifies CATSRGPSETQYF. Based on the CDR3 plus reference TRBV15 and TRBJ2-5, the full variable domain is DAMVIQNPRYQVTQFGKPVTLSCSQTLNHNVMYWYQQKSSQAPKLLFHYYDKDFNNEADTPDNFQSRRPNTSFCFLDIRSPGLGDTAMYLCATSRGPSETQYFGPGTRLLVL.